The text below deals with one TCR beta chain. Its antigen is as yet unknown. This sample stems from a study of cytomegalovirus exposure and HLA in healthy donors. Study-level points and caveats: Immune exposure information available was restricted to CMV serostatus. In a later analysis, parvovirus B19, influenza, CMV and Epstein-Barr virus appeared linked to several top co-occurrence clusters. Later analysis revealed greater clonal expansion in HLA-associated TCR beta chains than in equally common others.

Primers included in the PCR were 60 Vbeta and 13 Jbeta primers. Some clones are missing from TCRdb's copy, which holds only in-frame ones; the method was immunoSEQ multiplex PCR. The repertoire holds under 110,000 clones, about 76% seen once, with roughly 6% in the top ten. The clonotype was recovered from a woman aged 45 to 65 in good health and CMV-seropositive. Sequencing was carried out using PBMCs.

The CDR3 sequence: CASSTHSGGNTGELFF. The CDR3 nucleotides read TGTGCCAGCAGCACCCATAGCGGGGGGAACACCGGGGAGCTGTTTTTT. This rearrangement joins TRBV9 to TRBJ2-2, with 9 bases matching TRBD2. Germline CDR1 and CDR2: SGDLS and YYNGEE. V gave up 4 bases and J gave up 1 base; unmatched junction bases: 5. The CDR3 is 16 residues long.